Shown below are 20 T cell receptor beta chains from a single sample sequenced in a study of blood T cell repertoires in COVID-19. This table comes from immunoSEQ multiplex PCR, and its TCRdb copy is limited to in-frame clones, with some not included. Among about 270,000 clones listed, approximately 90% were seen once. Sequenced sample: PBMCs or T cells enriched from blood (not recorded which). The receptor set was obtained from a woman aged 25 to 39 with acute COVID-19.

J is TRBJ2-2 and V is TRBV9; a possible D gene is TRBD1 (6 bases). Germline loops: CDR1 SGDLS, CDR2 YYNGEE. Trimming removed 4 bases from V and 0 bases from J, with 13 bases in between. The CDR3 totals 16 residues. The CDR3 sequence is CASSSHGGSNTGELFF. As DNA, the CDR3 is TGTGCCAGCAGCTCTCATGGGGGCTCGAACACCGGGGAGCTGTTTTTT.

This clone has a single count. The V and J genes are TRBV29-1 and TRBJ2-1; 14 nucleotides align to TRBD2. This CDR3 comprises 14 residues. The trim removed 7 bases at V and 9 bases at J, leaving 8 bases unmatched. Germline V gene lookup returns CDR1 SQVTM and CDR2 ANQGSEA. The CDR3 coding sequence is TGCAGCGCCCAGACTAGCGGGAGGGAGGGTGAGCAGTTCTTC. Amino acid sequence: CSAQTSGREGEQFF.

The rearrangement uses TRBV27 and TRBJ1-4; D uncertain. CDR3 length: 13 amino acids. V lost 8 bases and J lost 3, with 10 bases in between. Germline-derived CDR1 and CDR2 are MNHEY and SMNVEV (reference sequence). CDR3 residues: CASSPRANEKLFF. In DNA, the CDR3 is TGTGCCAGCTCTCCTCGAGCTAATGAAAAACTGTTTTTT.

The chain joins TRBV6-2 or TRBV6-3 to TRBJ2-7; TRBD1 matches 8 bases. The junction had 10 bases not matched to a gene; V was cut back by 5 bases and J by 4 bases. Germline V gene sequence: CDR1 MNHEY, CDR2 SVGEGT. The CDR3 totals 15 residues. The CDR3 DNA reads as TGTGCCAGCAGTACAGGGACAGGAAGTTGGTACGAGCAGTACTTC. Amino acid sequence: CASSTGTGSWYEQYF.

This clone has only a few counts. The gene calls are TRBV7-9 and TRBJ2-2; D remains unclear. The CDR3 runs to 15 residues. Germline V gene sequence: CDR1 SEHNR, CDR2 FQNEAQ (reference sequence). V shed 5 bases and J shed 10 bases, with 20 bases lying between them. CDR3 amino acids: CASSPVIAAEEELFF. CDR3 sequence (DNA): TGTGCCAGCAGCCCTGTAATAGCCGCCGAGGAGGAGCTGTTTTTT.

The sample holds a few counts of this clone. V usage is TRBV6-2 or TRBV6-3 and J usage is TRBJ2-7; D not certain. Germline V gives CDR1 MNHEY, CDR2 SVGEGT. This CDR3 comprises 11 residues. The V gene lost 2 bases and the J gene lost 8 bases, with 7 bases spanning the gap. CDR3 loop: CASSYEEQQYF. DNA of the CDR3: TGTGCCAGCAGTTACGAGGAACAGCAGTACTTC.

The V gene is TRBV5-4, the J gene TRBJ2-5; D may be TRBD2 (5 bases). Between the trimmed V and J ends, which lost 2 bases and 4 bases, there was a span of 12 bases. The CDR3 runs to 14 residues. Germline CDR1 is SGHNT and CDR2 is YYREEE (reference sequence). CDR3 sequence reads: CASSFRERPETQYF. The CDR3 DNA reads TGTGCCAGCAGCTTCCGGGAACGCCCAGAGACCCAGTACTTC.

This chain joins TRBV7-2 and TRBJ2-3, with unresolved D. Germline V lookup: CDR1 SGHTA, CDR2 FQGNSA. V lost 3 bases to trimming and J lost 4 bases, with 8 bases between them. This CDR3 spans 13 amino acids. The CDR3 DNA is TGTGCCAGCAGCTTCCTCCAGGCAGATACGCAGTATTTT. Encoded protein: CASSFLQADTQYF.

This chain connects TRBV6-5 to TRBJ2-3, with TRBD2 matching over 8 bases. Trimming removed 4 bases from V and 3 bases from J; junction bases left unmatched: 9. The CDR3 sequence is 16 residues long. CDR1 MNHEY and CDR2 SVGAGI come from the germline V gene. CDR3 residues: CASSSRLAGGTDTQYF. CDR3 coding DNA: TGTGCCAGCAGTTCCCGGCTAGCGGGCGGAACAGATACGCAGTATTTT.

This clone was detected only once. CDR3 in DNA: TGTGCCAGCTCCAGACTAGAAACCTACAATGAGCAGTTCTTC. Residues: CASSRLETYNEQFF. V gene TRBV18 combines with J gene TRBJ2-1, with a weak D call TRBD2 (6 bases). With 6 bases removed from V and 2 bases from J, the gap between germline ends came to 11 bases. The CDR3 totals 14 residues. Germline assignment: CDR1 KGHSH and CDR2 LQKENI.

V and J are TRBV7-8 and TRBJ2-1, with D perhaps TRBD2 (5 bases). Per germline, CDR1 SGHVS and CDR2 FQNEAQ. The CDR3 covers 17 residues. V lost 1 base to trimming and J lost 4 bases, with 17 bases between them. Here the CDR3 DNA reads TGTGCCAGCAGCTTAGAGTACCGGGGAGAAGGGTACAATGAGCAGTTCTTC. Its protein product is CASSLEYRGEGYNEQFF.

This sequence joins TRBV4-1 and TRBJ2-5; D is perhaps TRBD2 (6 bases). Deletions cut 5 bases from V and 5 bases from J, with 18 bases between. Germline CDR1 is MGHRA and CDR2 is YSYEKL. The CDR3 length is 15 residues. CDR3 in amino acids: CASSKGAGLTETQYF. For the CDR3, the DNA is TGCGCCAGCAGCAAAGGGGCGGGGCTAACGGAGACCCAGTACTTC.

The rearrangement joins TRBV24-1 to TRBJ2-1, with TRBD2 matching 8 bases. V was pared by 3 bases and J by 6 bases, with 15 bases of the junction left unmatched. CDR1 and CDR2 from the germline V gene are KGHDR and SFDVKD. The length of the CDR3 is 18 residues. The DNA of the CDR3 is TGTGCCACCAGTGATCTCCACGGTTCGGGAGGGCCCCCCAATGAGCAGTTCTTC. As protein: CATSDLHGSGGPPNEQFF.

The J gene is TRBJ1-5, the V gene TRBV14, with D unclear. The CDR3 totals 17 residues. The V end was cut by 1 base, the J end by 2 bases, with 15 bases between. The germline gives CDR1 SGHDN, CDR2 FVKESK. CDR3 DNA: TGTGCCAGCAGCCAAGGGGTCTGGAAGAGGTGCAATCAGCCCCAGCATTTT. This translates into CASSQGVWKRCNQPQHF.

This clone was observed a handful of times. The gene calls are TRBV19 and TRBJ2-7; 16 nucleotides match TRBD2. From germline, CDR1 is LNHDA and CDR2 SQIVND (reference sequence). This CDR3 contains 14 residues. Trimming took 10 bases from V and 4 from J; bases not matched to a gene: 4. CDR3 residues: CATSGLAGGYEQYF. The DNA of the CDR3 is TGTGCCACATCGGGACTAGCGGGAGGGTACGAGCAGTACTTC. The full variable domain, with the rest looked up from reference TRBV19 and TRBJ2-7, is DGGITQSPKYLFRKEGQNVTLSCEQNLNHDAMYWYRQDPGQGLRLIYYSQIVNDFQKGDIAEGYSVSREKKESFPLTVTSAQKNPTAFYLCATSGLAGGYEQYFGPGTRLTVT.

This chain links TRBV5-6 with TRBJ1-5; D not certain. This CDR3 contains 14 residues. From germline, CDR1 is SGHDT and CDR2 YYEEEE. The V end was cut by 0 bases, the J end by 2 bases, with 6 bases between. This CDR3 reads CASSLGGRNQPQHF. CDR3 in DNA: TGTGCCAGCAGCTTGGGAGGGCGCAATCAGCCCCAGCATTTT.

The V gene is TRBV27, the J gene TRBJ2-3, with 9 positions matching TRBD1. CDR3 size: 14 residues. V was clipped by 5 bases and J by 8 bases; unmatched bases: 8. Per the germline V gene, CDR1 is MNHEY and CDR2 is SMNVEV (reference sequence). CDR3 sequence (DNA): TGTGCCAGCAGTCAGACAGGGGGGTTGGGTACGCAGTATTTT. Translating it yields CASSQTGGLGTQYF.

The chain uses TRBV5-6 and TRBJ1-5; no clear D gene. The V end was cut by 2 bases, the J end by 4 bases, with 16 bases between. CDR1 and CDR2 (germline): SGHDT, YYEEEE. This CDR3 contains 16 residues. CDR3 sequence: CASSLLAEGKNQPQHF. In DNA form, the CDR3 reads TGTGCCAGCAGCTTACTCGCGGAGGGTAAAAATCAGCCCCAGCATTTT.

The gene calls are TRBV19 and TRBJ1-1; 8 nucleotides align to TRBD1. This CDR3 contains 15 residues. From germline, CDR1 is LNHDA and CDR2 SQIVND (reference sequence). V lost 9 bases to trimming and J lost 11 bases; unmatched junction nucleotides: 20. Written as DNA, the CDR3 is TGTGCCAGCGACGCCCCCGGACAGGGCGAATATGGGGCTTTCTTT. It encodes CASDAPGQGEYGAFF.

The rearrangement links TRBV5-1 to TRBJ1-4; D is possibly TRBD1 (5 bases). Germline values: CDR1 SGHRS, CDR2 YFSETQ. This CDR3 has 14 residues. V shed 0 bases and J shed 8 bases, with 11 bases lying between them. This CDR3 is CASSLGQGEEKLFF. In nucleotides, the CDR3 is TGCGCCAGCAGCTTGGGCCAGGGTGAGGAAAAACTGTTTTTT.